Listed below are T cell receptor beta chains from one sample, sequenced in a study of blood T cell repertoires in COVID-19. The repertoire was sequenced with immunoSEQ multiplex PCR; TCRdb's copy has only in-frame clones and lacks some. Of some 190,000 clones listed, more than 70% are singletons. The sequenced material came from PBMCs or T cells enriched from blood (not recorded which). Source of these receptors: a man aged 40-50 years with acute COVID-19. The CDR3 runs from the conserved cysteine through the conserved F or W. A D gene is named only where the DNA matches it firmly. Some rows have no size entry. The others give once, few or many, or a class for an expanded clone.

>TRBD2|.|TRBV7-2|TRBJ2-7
CASSLGTSGSYEQYF
TGTGCCAGCAGCTTAGGGACTAGCGGGAGCTACGAGCAGTACTTC
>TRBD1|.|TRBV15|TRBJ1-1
CATSRDRVRGRTAEAFF
TGTGCCACCAGCAGAGATAGGGTGAGGGGGCGTACCGCTGAAGCTTTCTTT
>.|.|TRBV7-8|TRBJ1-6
CASSAPTGKGSPLHF
TGTGCCAGCAGCGCCCCGACGGGAAAGGGTTCACCCCTCCACTTT
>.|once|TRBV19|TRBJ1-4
CASSIGGLDEKLFF
TGTGCCAGTAGTATAGGAGGCCTCGATGAAAAACTGTTTTTT
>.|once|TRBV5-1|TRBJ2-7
CASMGASYEQYF
TGCGCCAGCATGGGGGCCTCCTACGAGCAGTACTTC
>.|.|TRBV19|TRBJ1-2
CASRRNDGYTF
TGTGCCAGTAGGCGTAATGATGGCTACACCTTC
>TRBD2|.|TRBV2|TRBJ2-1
CASVRGTSGNNEQFF
TGTGCCAGCGTACGCGGGACTAGCGGTAACAATGAGCAGTTCTTC
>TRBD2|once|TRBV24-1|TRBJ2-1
CATSDPGLAGSSYNEQFF
TGTGCCACCAGTGACCCTGGACTAGCGGGGAGCTCCTACAATGAGCAGTTCTTC
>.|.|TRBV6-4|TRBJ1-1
CASSGVRGTEAFF
TGTGCCAGCAGTGGGGTCAGGGGCACTGAAGCTTTCTTT
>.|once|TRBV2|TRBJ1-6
CASTLGNLASPLHF
TGTGCCAGCACCCTCGGGAATTTGGCTTCACCCCTCCACTTT
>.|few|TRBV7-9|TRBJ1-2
CASSGGREFYGYTF
TGTGCCAGCAGCGGTGGACGGGAATTCTATGGCTACACCTTC
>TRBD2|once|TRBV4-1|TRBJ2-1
CASSSRLAALNEQFF
TGCGCCAGCAGCTCCCGACTAGCGGCCTTGAATGAGCAGTTCTTC
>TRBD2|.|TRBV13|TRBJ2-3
CASNLAGIGTDTQYF
TGTGCCAGCAACCTAGCGGGAATCGGAACAGATACGCAGTATTTT
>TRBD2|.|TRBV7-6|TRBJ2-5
CASSATSGGQETQYF
TGTGCCAGCAGCGCTACTAGCGGGGGGCAAGAGACCCAGTACTTC
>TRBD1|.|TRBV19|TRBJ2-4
CASSTKGQGVGIQYF
TGTGCCAGTAGTACCAAGGGACAGGGAGTCGGCATTCAGTACTTC
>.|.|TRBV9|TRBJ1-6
CASSAQWGRGNSPLHF
TGTGCCAGCAGCGCCCAATGGGGCAGGGGTAATTCACCCCTCCACTTT
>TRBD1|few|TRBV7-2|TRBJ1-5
CASSEDRASRQPQHF
TGTGCCAGCAGCGAGGACAGGGCATCGAGACAGCCCCAGCATTTT